A single T cell receptor beta chain is shown here with its context. The data derive from a study of blood T cell repertoires in COVID-19. Study summary: Samples taken during acute and convalescent COVID-19 were collected in the United States, Italy and Spain.

Measured with immunoSEQ multiplex PCR; TCRdb has only the in-frame clones, and not every one. Of more than 95,000 clones detected, about 85% appear once; the ten largest clones hold roughly 8%. V was trimmed by 6 bases and J by 10 bases, leaving 19 bases between them. This CDR3 comprises 14 residues. The germline V gene has CDR1 MRHNA and CDR2 SNTAGT. The receptor was isolated from a human donor in a cohort sampled during active COVID-19. The rearrangement uses TRBV6-4 and TRBJ2-1; D unresolved. The sequencing sample was made of peripheral blood. This CDR3 reads CASSHTPLGREQFF. Here the CDR3 DNA reads TGTGCCAGCAGCCACACTCCCCTAGGAAGGGAGCAGTTCTTC.